The 8 T cell receptor beta chains below were found in one sample sequenced in a study of neurological immune-mediated disorders. Each CDR3 protein is one row after TCRdb ran MiXCR on the 5' RACE reads. The sample yields some 120,000 distinct CDR3 sequences, about 3.2% seen once. The source material was PBMCs. These receptors originate from a young woman with multiple sclerosis.

This clonotype has more than one count but fewer than ten. The chain joins TRBV5-1 to TRBJ1-1, with D uncertain. The CDR3 extends over 15 amino acids. The V gene lost 2 bases and the J gene lost 1 base, with 12 bases spanning the gap. CDR1 SGHRS and CDR2 YFSETQ come from the germline V gene. As DNA, the CDR3 is TGCGCCAGCAGCTTTGGAAAGCGACCGAACACTGAAGCTTTCTTT. This encodes CASSFGKRPNTEAFF.

The chain links TRBV29-1 to TRBJ1-2; tentative D call: TRBD1 (6 bases). The germline V gene has CDR1 SQVTM and CDR2 ANQGSEA. This CDR3 is 12 amino acids long. V lost 4 bases, J lost 2 bases, and 8 bases lay in between. DNA of the CDR3: TGCAGCGTTGGGACAGCCAACTATGGCTACACCTTC. This sequence encodes CSVGTANYGYTF.

This clonotype was counted at least ten times. CDR3 sequence: CASSQAGYSFKAFF. CDR3 nucleotides: TGCGCCAGCAGCCAAGCAGGTTACAGCTTTAAAGCTTTCTTT. This chain connects TRBV4-3 to TRBJ1-1; no firm D call. Germline values: CDR1 LGHNA, CDR2 YSLEER. V was cut by 1 base and J by 9 bases, with 15 bases left in between. The CDR3 spans 14 residues.

This clonotype has at least ten counts. The chain uses TRBV24-1 and TRBJ2-3; no definite D call. V was trimmed by 5 bases and J by 3 bases, leaving 11 bases between them. Germline CDR1 KGHDR, CDR2 SFDVKD. CDR3 length equals 14 residues. For the CDR3, the DNA is TGTGCCACCAGTGGCCCGGACCGAACAGATACGCAGTATTTT. It translates to CATSGPDRTDTQYF.

This clonotype was observed many times. V is TRBV12-3 or TRBV12-4 and J is TRBJ1-5; TRBD1 matches at 10 bases. The CDR3 contains 14 residues. Trimming took 6 bases from V and 5 from J; bases not matched to a gene: 4. CDR3 sequence reads: CASRRDRGDQPQHF. The DNA for the CDR3 is TGTGCCAGCAGACGGGACAGGGGAGATCAGCCCCAGCATTTT.

This clonotype was counted at least ten times. The chain links TRBV5-6 to TRBJ2-7; TRBD2 matches 10 bases. CDR1 and CDR2 (germline): SGHDT, YYEEEE. V lost 2 bases, J lost 6 bases, and 8 bases stayed unmatched. The CDR3 is made up of 15 amino acids. DNA of the CDR3: TGTGCCAGCAGCTTAGCGGGAGGGGCGGGTGCCGAGCAGTACTTC. Translation: CASSLAGGAGAEQYF.

This clonotype was seen ten or more times. V gene TRBV20-1 combines with J gene TRBJ2-7; D ambiguous. Trimming cost V 0 bases and J 6 bases, with 6 bases left between them. Germline V gives CDR1 DFQATT, CDR2 SNEGSKA (reference sequence). CDR3 size: 11 residues. The CDR3 region has the DNA TGCAGTGCTAGAGAATTACCCGAGCAGTACTTC. Its protein product is CSARELPEQYF.

This clonotype was seen many times. J is TRBJ1-5 and V is TRBV20-1, with 7 bases matching TRBD1. V trimming: 3 bases; J trimming: 6 bases; junction bases outside the gene matches: 14. The CDR3 spans 16 residues. Germline V CDR1 and CDR2: DFQATT, SNEGSKA (reference sequence). CDR3 nucleotide sequence: TGCAGTGCTAGCGATTCGCGTGTGAGGGGGCCTCAGCCCCAGCATTTT. It translates to CSASDSRVRGPQPQHF.